One T cell receptor (beta chain) is described in this entry. With a much larger clone just one base away, this may be a read error. The data belong to a study of shared clonotypes between healthy human individuals. CDR1 and CDR2 from the germline V gene are SGHTA and FQGNSA. The CDR3 is made up of 13 amino acids. V was cut by 4 bases and J by 4 bases, with 10 bases left in between. CD45RA-negative memory and CD45RA+ naive subsets were split from the CD4+ cells. It was at deep level that the assay was run. The assay was immunoSEQ multiplex PCR, and TCRdb's table has in-frame clones only and misses some. This table has millions of clones, around 95% appearing once.

The gene calls are TRBV7-2 and TRBJ1-2, with D perhaps TRBD1 (6 bases). Input material: naive CD4+ T cells sorted from blood. Subset here: CD45RA+ positively selected. The receptor's source is a man aged 18 to 35 in good health. The CDR3 here is CASSSGQLYGYTF. The CDR3 DNA reads as TGTGCCAGCAGCTCCGGACAGCTCTATGGCTACACCTTC. The full variable domain, completed using reference TRBV7-2 and TRBJ1-2, is GAGVSQSPSNKVTEKGKDVELRCDPISGHTALYWYRQSLGQGLEFLIYFQGNSAPDKSGLPSDRFSAERTGGSVSTLTIQRTQQEDSAVYLCASSSGQLYGYTFGSGTRLTVV.